The T cell receptor beta chain under discussion was sequenced for a study of OX40 agonist ivuxolimab in advanced cancers. Study summary: Clinicians treated patients with ivuxolimab, an agonistic anti-OX40 (CD134) antibody. Overall study findings and caveats: Dose levels from 0.1 to 3.0 mg/kg saw CD4+ and CD8+ blood T cells expand clonally by week 6. Low normalized T-cell clonal expansion also characterized some of the nonresponders.

Sequencing was performed with immunoSEQ multiplex PCR; in TCRdb, only in-frame clones are kept and a portion is missing. This sample has 55,000 to 90,000 clones, with about 90% found just once. With respect to this clone: The target antigen is unknown.

V gave up 4 bases and J gave up 5 bases; unmatched junction bases: 3. There are 13 residues in the CDR3. The germline V gene encodes CDR1 SGDLS and CDR2 YYNGEE. This TCR was sampled from an adult with an advanced solid tumor such as melanoma, head and neck, liver or kidney cancer. This specimen was CD4+ or CD8+ T cells sorted from blood, taken in a trial of the OX40 agonist ivuxolimab. The chain combines TRBV9 with TRBJ2-7; 10 nucleotides line up with TRBD2. DNA for the CDR3: TGTGCCAGCAGCCTAGCGGGAGAAAACGAGCAGTACTTC. It is translated as CASSLAGENEQYF.